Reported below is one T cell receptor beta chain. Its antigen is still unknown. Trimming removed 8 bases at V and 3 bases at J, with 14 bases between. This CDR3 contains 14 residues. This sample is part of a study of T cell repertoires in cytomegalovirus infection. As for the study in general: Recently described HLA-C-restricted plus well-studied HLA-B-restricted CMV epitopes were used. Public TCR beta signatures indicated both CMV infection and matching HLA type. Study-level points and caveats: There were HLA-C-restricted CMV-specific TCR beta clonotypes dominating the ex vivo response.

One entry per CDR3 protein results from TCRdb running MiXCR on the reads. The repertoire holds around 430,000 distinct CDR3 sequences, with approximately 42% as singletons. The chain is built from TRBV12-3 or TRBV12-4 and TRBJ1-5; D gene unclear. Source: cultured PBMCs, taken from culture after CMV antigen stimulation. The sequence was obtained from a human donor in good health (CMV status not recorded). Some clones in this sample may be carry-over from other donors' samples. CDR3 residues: CASADGRFNQPQHF. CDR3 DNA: TGTGCCAGCGCCGACGGACGGTTCAATCAGCCCCAGCATTTT.